This T cell receptor (beta chain) is drawn from a study of blood T cell repertoires in COVID-19. The table came from immunoSEQ multiplex PCR; TCRdb's copy has only in-frame clones and leaves some out. The sample lists about 160,000 clones, 82% occurring once. V shed 4 bases, J shed 0 bases, and the junction held 9 bases outside the gene matches. Germline V gives CDR1 KGHSH, CDR2 LQKENI. This CDR3 contains 18 residues. The chain carries TRBV18 and TRBJ2-6, with 7 bases lining up with TRBD1. The TCR originated in a woman aged 80 or over with acute or convalescent COVID-19. The specimen was peripheral blood. This chain's CDR3 is CASSRQGRPSSGANVLTF. As DNA, the CDR3 is TGTGCCAGCTCACGACAGGGACGACCAAGCTCTGGGGCCAACGTCCTGACTTTC.